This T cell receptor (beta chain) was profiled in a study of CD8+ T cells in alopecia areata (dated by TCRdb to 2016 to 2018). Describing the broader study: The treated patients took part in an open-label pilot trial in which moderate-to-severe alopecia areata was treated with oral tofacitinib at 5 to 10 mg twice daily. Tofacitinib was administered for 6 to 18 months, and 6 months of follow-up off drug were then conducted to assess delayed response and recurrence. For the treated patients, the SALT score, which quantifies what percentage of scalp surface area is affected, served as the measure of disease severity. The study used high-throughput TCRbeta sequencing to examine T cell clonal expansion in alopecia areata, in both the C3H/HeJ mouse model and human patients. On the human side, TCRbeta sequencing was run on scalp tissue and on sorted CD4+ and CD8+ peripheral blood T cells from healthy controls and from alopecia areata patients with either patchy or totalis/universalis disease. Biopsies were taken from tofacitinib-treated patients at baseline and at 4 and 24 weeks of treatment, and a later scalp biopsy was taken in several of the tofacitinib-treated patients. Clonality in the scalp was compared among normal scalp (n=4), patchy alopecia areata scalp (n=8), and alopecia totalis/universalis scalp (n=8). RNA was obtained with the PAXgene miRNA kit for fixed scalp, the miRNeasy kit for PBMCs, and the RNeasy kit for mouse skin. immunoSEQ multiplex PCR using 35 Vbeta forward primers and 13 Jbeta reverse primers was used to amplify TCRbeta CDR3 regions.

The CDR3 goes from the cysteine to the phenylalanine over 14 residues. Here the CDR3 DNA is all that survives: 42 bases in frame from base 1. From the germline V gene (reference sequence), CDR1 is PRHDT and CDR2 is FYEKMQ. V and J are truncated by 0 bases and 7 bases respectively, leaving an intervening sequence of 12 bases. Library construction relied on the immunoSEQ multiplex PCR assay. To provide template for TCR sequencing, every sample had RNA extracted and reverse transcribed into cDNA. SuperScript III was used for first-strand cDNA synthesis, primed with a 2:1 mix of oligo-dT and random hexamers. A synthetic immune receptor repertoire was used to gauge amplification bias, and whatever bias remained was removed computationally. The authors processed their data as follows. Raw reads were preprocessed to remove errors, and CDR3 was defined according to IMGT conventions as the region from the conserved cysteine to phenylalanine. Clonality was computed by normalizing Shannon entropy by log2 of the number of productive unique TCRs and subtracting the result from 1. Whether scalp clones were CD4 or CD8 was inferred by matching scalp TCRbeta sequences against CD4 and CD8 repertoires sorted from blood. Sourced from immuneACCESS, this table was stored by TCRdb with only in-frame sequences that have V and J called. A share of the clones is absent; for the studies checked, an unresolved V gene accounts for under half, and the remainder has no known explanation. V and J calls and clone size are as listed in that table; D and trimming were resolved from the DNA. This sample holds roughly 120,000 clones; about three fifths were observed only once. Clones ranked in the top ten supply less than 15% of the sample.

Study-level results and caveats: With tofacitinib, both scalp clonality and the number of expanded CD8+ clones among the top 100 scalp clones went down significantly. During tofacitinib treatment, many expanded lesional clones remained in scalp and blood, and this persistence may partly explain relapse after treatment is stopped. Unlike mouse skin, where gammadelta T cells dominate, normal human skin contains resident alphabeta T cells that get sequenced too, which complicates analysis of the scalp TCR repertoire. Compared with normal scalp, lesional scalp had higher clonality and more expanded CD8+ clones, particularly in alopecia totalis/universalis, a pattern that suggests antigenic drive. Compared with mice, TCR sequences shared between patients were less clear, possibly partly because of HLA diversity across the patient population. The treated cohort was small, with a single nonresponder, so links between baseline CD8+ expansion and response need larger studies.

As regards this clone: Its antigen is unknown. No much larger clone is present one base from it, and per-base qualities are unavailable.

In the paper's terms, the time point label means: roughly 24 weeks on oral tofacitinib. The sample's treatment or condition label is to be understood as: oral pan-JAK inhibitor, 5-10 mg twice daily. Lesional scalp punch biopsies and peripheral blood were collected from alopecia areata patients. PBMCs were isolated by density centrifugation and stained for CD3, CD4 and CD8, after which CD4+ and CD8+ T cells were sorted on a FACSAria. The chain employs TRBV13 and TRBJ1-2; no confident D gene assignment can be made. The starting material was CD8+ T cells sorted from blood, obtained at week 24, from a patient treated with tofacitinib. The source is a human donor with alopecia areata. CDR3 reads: CASSLGGPSFGYTF. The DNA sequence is TGTGCCAGCAGCTTAGGAGGGCCGTCCTTTGGCTACACCTTC.